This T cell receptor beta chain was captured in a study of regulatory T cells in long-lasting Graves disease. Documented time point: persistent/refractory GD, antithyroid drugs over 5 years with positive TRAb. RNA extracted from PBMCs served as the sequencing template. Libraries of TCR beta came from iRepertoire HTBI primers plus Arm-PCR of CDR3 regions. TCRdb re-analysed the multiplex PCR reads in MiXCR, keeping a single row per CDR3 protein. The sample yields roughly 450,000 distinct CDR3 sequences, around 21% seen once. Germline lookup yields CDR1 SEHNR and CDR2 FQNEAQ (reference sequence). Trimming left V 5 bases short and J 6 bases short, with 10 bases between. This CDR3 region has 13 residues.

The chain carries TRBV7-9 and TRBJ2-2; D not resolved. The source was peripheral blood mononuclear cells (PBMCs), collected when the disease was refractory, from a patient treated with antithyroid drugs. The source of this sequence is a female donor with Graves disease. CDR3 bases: TGTGCCAGCAGCCGCCGGCCGCCCGGGGAGCTGTTTTTT. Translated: CASSRRPPGELFF.